The subject of this entry is one TCR beta chain. These data are taken from a study of relationships among human T cell subsets. This CDR3 spans 19 amino acids. Per the germline V gene, CDR1 is SGHRS and CDR2 is YFSETQ. V was clipped by 2 bases and J by 2 bases; unmatched bases: 10. After CD25, CD56 and CD294 bead selections, the flow-through was collected as Th1 cells. Subset-specific monoclonal antibody beads were used to isolate T cell subsets. Semiquantitative ARM-PCR amplified T cell receptor alpha and beta CDR3 regions from mRNA. Exponential amplification used communal superprimers after tagged nested gene-specific primers in ARM-PCR. Via MiXCR, TCRdb re-called the multiplex PCR reads, giving one row per CDR3 protein. Seen here are 10,000 to 15,000 distinct CDR3 sequences, approximately 67% observed once, and the top ten hold 30%.

The clonotype originates from a man aged 35 to 55 in good health. Sequencing was performed on CD4+ Th1 cells sorted from blood. The chain recombines TRBV5-1 with TRBJ2-3, with 14 bases lining up with TRBD2. CDR3: CASSLTGTSGGQNTDTQYF. The CDR3 DNA follows: TGCGCCAGCAGCTTAACTGGGACTAGCGGGGGCCAGAACACAGATACGCAGTATTTT.